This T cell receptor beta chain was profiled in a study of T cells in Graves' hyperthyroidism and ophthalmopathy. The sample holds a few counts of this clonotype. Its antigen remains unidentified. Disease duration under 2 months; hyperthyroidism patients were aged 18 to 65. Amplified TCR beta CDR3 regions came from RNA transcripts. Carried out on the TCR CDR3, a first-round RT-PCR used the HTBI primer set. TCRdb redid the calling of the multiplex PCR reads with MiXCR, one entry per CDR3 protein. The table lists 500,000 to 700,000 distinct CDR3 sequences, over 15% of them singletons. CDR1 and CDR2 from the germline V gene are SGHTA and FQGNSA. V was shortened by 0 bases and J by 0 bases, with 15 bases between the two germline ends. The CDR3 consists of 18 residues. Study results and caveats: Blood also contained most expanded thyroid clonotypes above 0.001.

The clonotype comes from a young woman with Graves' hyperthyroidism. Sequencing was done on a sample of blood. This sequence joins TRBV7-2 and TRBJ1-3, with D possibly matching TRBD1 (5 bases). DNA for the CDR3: TGTGCCAGCAGCTTAGCGGTTACGGGACGTCTCTCTGGAAACACCATATATTTT. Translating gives CASSLAVTGRLSGNTIYF.